The source of this T cell receptor beta chain is a study of CD8 T cells in ankylosing spondylitis. Germline lookup yields CDR1 SGHNT and CDR2 YYREEE (reference sequence). Trimming cost V 4 bases and J 3 bases, with 11 bases left between them. The CDR3 extends over 15 amino acids. This clonotype was counted between two and nine times. Each CDR3 protein is one row after TCRdb ran MiXCR on the 5' RACE reads. Of fewer than 350,000 distinct CDR3 sequences detected, around 10% appear once; the ten largest clones hold roughly a tenth. Sequenced material: blood, either unsorted or a sorted T cell fraction (not recorded which). The rearrangement joins TRBV5-4 to TRBJ1-6; D possibly corresponds to TRBD1 (6 bases). This receptor was taken from a female donor with ankylosing spondylitis or in good health (not recorded which). The CDR3 nucleotides read TGTGCCAGCAGCCCGGGGGCCGACTATAATTCACCCCTCCACTTT. It translates to CASSPGADYNSPLHF.